A selection of T cell receptor beta chains follows, all from one sample in a study of control samples from healthy donors and cancer patients. Produced via immunoSEQ multiplex PCR; TCRdb's table is partial and in-frame only. The sample yields around 51,000 clones, about 90% seen once. The sample taken for sequencing was PBMCs. The receptor set was obtained from a man in his forties or fifties with head and neck cancer. The CDR3 runs from the conserved cysteine through the conserved F or W. D genes are given only for firm matches. Clone sizes are given selectively: once, few, many, or a class where the clone is expanded.

j_call,clone_size,v_call,d_call,cdr3_aa,cdr3_nt
TRBJ2-7,.,TRBV3-1/TRBV3-2,.,CASSPSSLAMEYEQYF,TGTGCCAGCAGCCCTTCGAGTCTCGCGATGGAGTACGAGCAGTACTTC
TRBJ2-3,.,TRBV5-1,TRBD2,CASSLRRREGGTDTQYF,TGCGCCAGCAGTCTTCGACGGCGGGAGGGAGGCACAGATACGCAGTATTTT
TRBJ1-6,.,TRBV5-1,TRBD1,CASSLAGTGRSPLHF,TGCGCCAGCAGCTTGGCAGGGACAGGGCGTTCACCCCTCCACTTT
TRBJ2-2,.,TRBV7-2,TRBD2,CASSPLAGPNTGELFF,TGTGCCAGCAGCCCACTAGCGGGGCCGAACACCGGGGAGCTGTTTTTT
TRBJ2-7,.,TRBV25-1,.,CASRQGPGEQYF,TGTGCCAGCAGACAGGGACCGGGAGAGCAGTACTTC
TRBJ2-1,.,TRBV19,.,CASSIETAYNEQFF,TGTGCCAGTAGTATTGAGACAGCTTACAATGAGCAGTTCTTC
TRBJ1-4,.,TRBV29-1,TRBD1,CSVGETGGEKLFF,TGCAGCGTGGGGGAAACAGGGGGTGAAAAACTGTTTTTT
TRBJ2-7,.,TRBV18,TRBD1,CASSNGQGANEQYF,TGTGCCAGCTCAAACGGACAGGGGGCGAACGAGCAGTACTTC
TRBJ1-1,.,TRBV27,.,CASSPPGRRAFF,TGTGCCAGCAGCCCACCGGGACGAAGGGCTTTCTTT
TRBJ2-7,.,TRBV28,.,CASSYGRREQYF,TGTGCCAGCAGTTATGGACGGCGCGAGCAGTACTTC
TRBJ1-6,.,TRBV11-2,.,CATAGGPNSPLHF,TGTGCCACAGCCGGGGGGCCTAATTCACCCCTCCACTTT
TRBJ1-1,.,TRBV28,.,CASSLCFLGQEAFF,TGTGCCAGCAGTTTATGTTTTTTGGGCCAGGAAGCTTTCTTT
TRBJ2-2,.,TRBV28,TRBD1,CASSPGTGLNTGELFF,TGTGCCAGCAGTCCAGGGACAGGTCTCAACACCGGGGAGCTGTTTTTT
TRBJ1-1,.,TRBV6-1,.,CASSEFQREAFF,TGTGCCAGCAGTGAATTCCAGAGAGAAGCTTTCTTT
TRBJ2-7,.,TRBV3-1/TRBV3-2,TRBD1,CASSPGTGGYEQYF,TGTGCCAGCAGCCCCGGGACAGGGGGCTACGAGCAGTACTTC
TRBJ1-1,.,TRBV7-9,.,CASSGQLGTEAFF,TGTGCCAGCAGCGGACAGCTGGGGACTGAAGCTTTCTTT
TRBJ2-1,few,TRBV27,.,CASSLSPHNEQFF,TGTGCCAGCAGTCTCTCCCCCCACAATGAGCAGTTCTTC
TRBJ2-2,.,TRBV6-5,TRBD1,CASRTGSNTGELFF,TGTGCCAGCAGGACAGGGTCGAACACCGGGGAGCTGTTTTTT
TRBJ2-1,.,TRBV29-1,TRBD2,CSVGTSGGNEQFF,TGCAGCGTGGGGACTAGCGGGGGCAATGAGCAGTTCTTC
TRBJ2-2,.,TRBV6-6,.,CASSYSRQANTGELFF,TGTGCCAGCAGTTATTCTCGGCAGGCGAACACCGGGGAGCTGTTTTTT
TRBJ1-4,once,TRBV27,.,CASSPRSGRFATNEKLFF,TGTGCCAGCAGTCCTAGATCGGGACGGTTCGCAACTAATGAAAAACTGTTTTTT
TRBJ2-1,.,TRBV6-4,TRBD1,CASSAGQGAGNEQFF,TGTGCCAGCAGTGCGGGACAGGGGGCGGGGAATGAGCAGTTCTTC
TRBJ2-1,.,TRBV9,TRBD1,CASSADRYNEQFF,TGTGCCAGCAGCGCGGACAGGTACAATGAGCAGTTCTTC
TRBJ2-7,.,TRBV2,TRBD2,CASRGTSDHYEQYF,TGTGCCAGCAGGGGGACTAGCGACCACTACGAGCAGTACTTC
TRBJ2-7,.,TRBV11-2,TRBD1,CASSFSAGGVYEQYF,TGTGCCAGCAGCTTCTCGGCAGGGGGCGTTTACGAGCAGTACTTC
TRBJ2-3,.,TRBV28,TRBD1,CASSLYPGGASTDTQYF,TGTGCCAGCAGTTTATACCCAGGGGGAGCGAGCACAGATACGCAGTATTTT
TRBJ1-1,.,TRBV4-1,.,CASSQRTLNTEAFF,TGCGCCAGCAGCCAGAGGACCCTGAACACTGAAGCTTTCTTT
TRBJ2-7,.,TRBV28,TRBD2,CASTKLAGTYMYF,TGTGCCAGCACCAAACTAGCGGGGACTTACATGTACTTC
TRBJ2-1,.,TRBV28,TRBD2,CASSPPSGQNNEQFF,TGTGCCAGCAGCCCGCCTAGCGGACAAAACAATGAGCAGTTCTTC
TRBJ2-3,.,TRBV28,.,CASRPSRLRSTDTQYF,TGTGCCAGCAGGCCTAGTAGGCTCCGAAGCACAGATACGCAGTATTTT